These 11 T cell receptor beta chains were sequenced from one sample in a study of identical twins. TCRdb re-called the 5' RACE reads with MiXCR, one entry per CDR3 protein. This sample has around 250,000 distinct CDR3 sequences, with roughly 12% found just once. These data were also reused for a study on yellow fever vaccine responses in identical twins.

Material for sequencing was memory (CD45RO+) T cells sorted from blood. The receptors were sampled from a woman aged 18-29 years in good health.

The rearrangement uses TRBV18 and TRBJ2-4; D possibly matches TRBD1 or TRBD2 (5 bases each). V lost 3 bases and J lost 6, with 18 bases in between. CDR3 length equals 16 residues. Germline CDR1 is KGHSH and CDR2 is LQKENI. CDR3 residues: CASSPQAVGRLNIQYF. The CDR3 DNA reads TGTGCCAGCTCACCCCAAGCGGTGGGGCGGCTAAACATTCAGTACTTC.

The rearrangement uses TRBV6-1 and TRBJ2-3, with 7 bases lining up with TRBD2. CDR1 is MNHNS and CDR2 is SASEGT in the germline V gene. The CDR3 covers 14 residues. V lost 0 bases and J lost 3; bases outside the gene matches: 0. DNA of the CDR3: TGTGCCAGCAGTGAAGCTAGCGGGACAGATACGCAGTATTTT. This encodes CASSEASGTDTQYF.

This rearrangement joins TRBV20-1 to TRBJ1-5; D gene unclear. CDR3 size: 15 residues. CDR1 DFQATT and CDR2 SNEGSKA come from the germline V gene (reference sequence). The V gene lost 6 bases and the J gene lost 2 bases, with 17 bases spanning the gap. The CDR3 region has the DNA TGCAGTGCCATTAATGGGCGTCGTGGCAATCAGCCCCAGCATTTT. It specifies CSAINGRRGNQPQHF.

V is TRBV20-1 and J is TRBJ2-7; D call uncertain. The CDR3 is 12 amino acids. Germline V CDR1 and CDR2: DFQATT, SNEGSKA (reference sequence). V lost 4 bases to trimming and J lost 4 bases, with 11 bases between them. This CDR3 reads CSATARAYEQYF. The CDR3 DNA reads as TGCAGTGCTACGGCCCGGGCGTACGAGCAGTACTTC.

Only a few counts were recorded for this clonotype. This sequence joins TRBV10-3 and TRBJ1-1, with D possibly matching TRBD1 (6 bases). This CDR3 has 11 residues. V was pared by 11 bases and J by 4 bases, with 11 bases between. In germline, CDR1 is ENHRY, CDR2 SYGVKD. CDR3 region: CASQGLTEAFF. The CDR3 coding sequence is TGTGCCTCACAGGGTCTCACTGAAGCTTTCTTT.

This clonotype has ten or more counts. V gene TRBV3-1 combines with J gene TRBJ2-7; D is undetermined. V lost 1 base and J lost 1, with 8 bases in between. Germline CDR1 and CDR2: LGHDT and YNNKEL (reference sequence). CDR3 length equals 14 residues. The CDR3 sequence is CASSQGLTSYEQYF. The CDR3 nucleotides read TGTGCCAGCAGCCAAGGGCTCACGTCCTACGAGCAGTACTTC.

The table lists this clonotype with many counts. CDR3 DNA: TGTGCCAGCAGTAGGACAGGAAATCCCTATGGCTACACCTTC. As protein: CASSRTGNPYGYTF. The chain joins TRBV12-3 or TRBV12-4 to TRBJ1-2; 7 bases fit TRBD1. Trimming removed 5 bases from V and 4 bases from J; junction bases left unmatched: 7. The CDR3 has 14 residues.

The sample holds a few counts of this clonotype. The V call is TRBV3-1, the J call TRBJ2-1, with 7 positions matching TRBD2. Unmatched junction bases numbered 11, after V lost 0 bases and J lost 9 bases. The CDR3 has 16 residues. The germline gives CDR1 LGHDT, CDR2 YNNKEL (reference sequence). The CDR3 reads CASSQESSGVNLEQFF. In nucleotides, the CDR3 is TGTGCCAGCAGCCAAGAGTCCAGCGGGGTAAATCTTGAGCAGTTCTTC.

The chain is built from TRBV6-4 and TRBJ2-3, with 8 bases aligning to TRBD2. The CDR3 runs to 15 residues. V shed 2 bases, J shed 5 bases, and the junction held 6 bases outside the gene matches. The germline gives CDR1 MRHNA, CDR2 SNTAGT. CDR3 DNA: TGTGCCAGCAGTGACGGACCGGGGGGGGGAGATACGCAGTATTTT. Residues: CASSDGPGGGDTQYF.

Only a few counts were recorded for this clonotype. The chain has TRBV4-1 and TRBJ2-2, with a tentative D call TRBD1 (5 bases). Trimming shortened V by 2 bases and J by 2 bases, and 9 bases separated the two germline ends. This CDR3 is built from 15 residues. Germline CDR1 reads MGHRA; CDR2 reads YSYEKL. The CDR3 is CASSQTDRNTGELFF. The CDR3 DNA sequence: TGCGCCAGCAGCCAAACCGACAGAAACACCGGGGAGCTGTTTTTT.

The CDR3 loop reads CASSADRTEAFF. The DNA for the CDR3 is TGCGCCAGCAGCGCGGACAGAACCGAAGCTTTCTTT. This sequence joins TRBV5-1 and TRBJ1-1; the D gene is possibly TRBD1 (6 bases). This CDR3 comprises 12 residues. The V gene's germline CDR1 is SGHRS and CDR2 YFSETQ. V lost 4 bases to trimming and J lost 8 bases, with 12 bases between them.